Below are 28 T cell receptor beta chains sequenced from a single sample in a study of vaccination effects on CD4 cells after COVID-19. Before sequencing, viral peptide pools were used by the ViraFEST assay to expand antigen-specific CD4+ T cells. Isolating CD4+ T cells followed approximately nine days of culture. Everyone in the study got two shots of either the BNT162b2 or mRNA-1273 vaccine. This table comes from immunoSEQ multiplex PCR, and its TCRdb copy is limited to in-frame clones, with some not included. The table includes more than 65,000 clones, around 81% detected once. No antigen is known for these receptors. Sequenced material: CD4+ T cells from PBMCs cultured with HCoV-229E spike peptides, taken after COVID-19 vaccination. Receptors were obtained from a human donor who received a COVID-19 vaccine.

This chain joins TRBV7-2 and TRBJ1-2; the match to TRBD1 covers 10 bases. The CDR3 covers 14 residues. With V trimmed by 7 bases and J by 7 bases, 9 bases remained unmatched. The germline V gene encodes CDR1 SGHTA and CDR2 FQGNSA. CDR3 loop: CASIRDRGDGGYTF. The CDR3 DNA reads TGTGCCAGCATCAGGGACAGGGGCGATGGTGGCTACACCTTC.

This clone was detected only once. The chain has TRBV19 and TRBJ2-3; TRBD1 aligns across 8 bases. V shed 4 bases, J shed 14 bases, and the junction held 8 bases outside the gene matches. CDR3 length: 12 residues. Germline V gene data show CDR1 as LNHDA and CDR2 as SQIVND (reference sequence). In nucleotides, the CDR3 is TGTGCCAGTAGTAGATTGACAGGGGAGTGGTATTTT. It specifies CASSRLTGEWYF.

The chain employs TRBV5-1 and TRBJ1-1; D is undetermined. The CDR3 is 13 residues long. V lost 5 bases, J lost 0 bases, and 8 bases lay in between. CDR1 and CDR2 (germline): SGHRS, YFSETQ. CDR3 residues: CASSRLVNTEAFF. The CDR3 coding sequence is TGCGCCAGCAGTCGACTCGTGAACACTGAAGCTTTCTTT.

The chain recombines TRBV4-1 with TRBJ2-4; D gene ambiguous. Germline V gene sequence: CDR1 MGHRA, CDR2 YSYEKL. This CDR3 comprises 16 residues. Trimming cost V 1 base and J 0 bases, with 10 bases left between them. The CDR3 nucleotides read TGCGCCAGCAGCCAAGCCCCTGCTGAAGCCAAAAACATTCAGTACTTC. Translated, it gives CASSQAPAEAKNIQYF.

V usage is TRBV6-5 and J usage is TRBJ1-1; D unresolved. This CDR3 has 13 amino acids. The germline V and J ends were trimmed by 6 bases and 0 bases, with 8 bases remaining between them. CDR1 is MNHEY and CDR2 is SVGAGI in the germline V gene. As DNA, the CDR3 is TGTGCCAGCAGCTGGCTCATGAACACTGAAGCTTTCTTT. Protein product: CASSWLMNTEAFF.

The chain has TRBV6-5 and TRBJ1-2; maybe TRBD1 (6 bases). The CDR3 is made up of 12 amino acids. V was shortened by 5 bases and J by 6 bases, with 10 bases between the two germline ends. Per the germline V gene, CDR1 is MNHEY and CDR2 is SVGAGI. CDR3 sequence (DNA): TGTGCCAGCAGTCAGGGGTGGGATGGCTACACCTTC. It is translated as CASSQGWDGYTF.

The chain carries TRBV2 and TRBJ1-6; D remains unclear. The germline V gene has CDR1 SNHLY and CDR2 FYNNEI. V shed 4 bases and J shed 2 bases, with 6 bases lying between them. The CDR3 is 14 amino acids. The CDR3 loop is CASSGLTYNSPLHF. In DNA form, the CDR3 reads TGTGCCAGCAGTGGACTGACCTATAATTCACCCCTCCACTTT. The entire variable domain, with the rest obtained from reference TRBV2 and TRBJ1-6, is as follows: EPEVTQTPSHQVTQMGQEVILRCVPISNHLYFYWYRQILGQKVEFLVSFYNNEISEKSEIFDDQFSVERPDGSNFTLKIRSTKLEDSAMYFCASSGLTYNSPLHFGNGTRLTVT.

This chain links TRBV19 with TRBJ1-2; TRBD1 matches at 10 bases. Trimming at V came to 5 bases and at J to 2 bases, leaving 2 bases not matched to a gene. The CDR3 spans 14 residues. Germline V gives CDR1 LNHDA, CDR2 SQIVND (reference sequence). CDR3 in DNA: TGTGCCAGTAGTCGACAGGGGGCGAACTATGGCTACACCTTC. Translating gives CASSRQGANYGYTF.

The chain links TRBV10-1 to TRBJ2-3; the D is unclear. Germline V CDR1 and CDR2: WNHNN, SYGVQD (reference sequence). This CDR3 spans 12 amino acids. Trimming removed 4 bases from V and 0 bases from J, with 2 bases in between. CDR3 bases: TGCGCCAGCAGTGGGAGCACAGATACGCAGTATTTT. Protein sequence: CASSGSTDTQYF.

The V and J genes are TRBV10-3 and TRBJ2-5; D is unresolved. The V end lost 3 bases, the J end lost 6 bases, and 11 bases lay between the germline ends. CDR1 and CDR2 (germline): ENHRY, SYGVKD. The CDR3 has 13 amino acids. CDR3 DNA: TGTGCCATCAGTGACGGTAGCAGCAAGACCCAGTACTTC. Encoded protein: CAISDGSSKTQYF.

V and J are TRBV19 and TRBJ2-5, with 9 bases identical to TRBD1. Germline V gene lookup returns CDR1 LNHDA and CDR2 SQIVND (reference sequence). V dropped 4 bases and J dropped 14; count of bases not matched to a gene: 14. This CDR3 has 14 residues. The CDR3, as DNA: TGTGCCAGTAGTACCAGAGACAGGGGGAACGGGTCCTACTTC. Encoded protein: CASSTRDRGNGSYF.

The CDR3 here is CASSPRTAYNEQFF. The CDR3 region has the DNA TGCGCCAGCAGCCCTAGGACAGCCTACAATGAGCAGTTCTTC. The V and J genes are TRBV5-1 and TRBJ2-1; possibly TRBD1 for D (6 bases). V lost 4 bases and J 2 bases, leaving 10 bases between the germline ends. The CDR3 has 14 amino acids. Germline V CDR1 and CDR2: SGHRS, YFSETQ.

The rearrangement uses TRBV5-6 and TRBJ1-5; the D is unclear. The CDR3 totals 13 residues. Trimming removed 3 bases at V and 4 bases at J, with 8 bases between. Germline V gene data show CDR1 as SGHDT and CDR2 as YYEEEE. This CDR3 reads CASSSEGNQPQHF. The CDR3 DNA is TGTGCCAGCAGCTCCGAAGGGAATCAGCCCCAGCATTTT.

The chain couples TRBV28 to TRBJ1-2; no definite D call. The germline V gene encodes CDR1 MDHEN and CDR2 SYDVKM. V shed 6 bases and J shed 4 bases, with 6 bases lying between them. This CDR3 has 11 amino acids. The CDR3 is CASRNPYGYTF. As DNA, the CDR3 is TGTGCCAGCAGAAACCCCTATGGCTACACCTTC.

The J gene is TRBJ2-5, the V gene TRBV27; D is possibly TRBD1 or TRBD2 (6 bases each). This CDR3 has 14 residues. Germline V gives CDR1 MNHEY, CDR2 SMNVEV (reference sequence). Between the trimmed V and J ends, which lost 5 bases and 2 bases, there was a span of 12 bases. CDR3 nucleotides: TGTGCCAGCAGTGACAGGACTATTCAAGAGACCCAGTACTTC. Translated: CASSDRTIQETQYF.

The V gene is TRBV5-1, the J gene TRBJ2-3; TRBD2 aligns across 9 bases. V was pared by 4 bases and J by 3 bases, with 12 bases of the junction left unmatched. This CDR3 contains 17 residues. Germline V gene lookup returns CDR1 SGHRS and CDR2 YFSETQ. The CDR3 loop reads CASSKEVPSGKTDTQYF. In DNA form, the CDR3 reads TGCGCCAGCAGCAAAGAGGTCCCTAGCGGGAAAACAGATACGCAGTATTTT. Full variable domain (outside the CDR3, taken from reference TRBV5-1 and TRBJ2-3): KAGVTQTPRYLIKTRGQQVTLSCSPISGHRSVSWYQQTPGQGLQFLFEYFSETQRNKGNFPGRFSGRQFSNSRSEMNVSTLELGDSALYLCASSKEVPSGKTDTQYFGPGTRLTVL.

The V call is TRBV18, the J call TRBJ2-2; maybe TRBD1 (6 bases). This CDR3 region has 15 residues. Trimming removed 2 bases at V and 6 bases at J, with 13 bases between. Germline V gene sequence: CDR1 KGHSH, CDR2 LQKENI. CDR3 loop: CASSPLWTEAGELFF. The CDR3 coding sequence is TGTGCCAGCTCACCATTATGGACAGAGGCCGGGGAGCTGTTTTTT.

This clone was seen a single time. The CDR3 DNA follows: TGTGCCACCAGGGGGTTAACCGAGACCCAGTACTTC. Translating gives CATRGLTETQYF. V gene TRBV2 combines with J gene TRBJ2-5; 7 bases are a match to TRBD1. This CDR3 region has 12 residues. CDR1 and CDR2 from the germline V gene are SNHLY and FYNNEI. Germline trimming cut 10 bases from V and 5 bases from J; bases unmatched to any gene: 7. The whole variable domain, remainder taken from reference TRBV2 and TRBJ2-5, is EPEVTQTPSHQVTQMGQEVILRCVPISNHLYFYWYRQILGQKVEFLVSFYNNEISEKSEIFDDQFSVERPDGSNFTLKIRSTKLEDSAMYFCATRGLTETQYFGPGTRLLVL.

This clone came up once. This chain links TRBV6-5 with TRBJ1-2; possible D gene TRBD1, 5 bases. Germline CDR1 reads MNHEY; CDR2 reads SVGAGI. The CDR3 totals 14 residues. V dropped 2 bases and J dropped 4 bases, with 11 bases sitting between them. CDR3 sequence: CASSYQGDGYGYTF. In DNA, the CDR3 is TGTGCCAGCAGTTACCAAGGGGATGGCTATGGCTACACCTTC.

V usage is TRBV5-8 and J usage is TRBJ1-5, with 7 bases that match TRBD1. V lost 4 bases to trimming and J lost 9 bases; unmatched junction nucleotides: 10. Looked up from germline, CDR1 is SGHTS and CDR2 is YDEGEE. CDR3 length: 14 residues. The CDR3 protein is CASSGRTGLGPQHF. CDR3 DNA sequence: TGTGCCAGCAGCGGACGGACAGGATTAGGGCCCCAGCATTTT.

The table lists this clone with a few counts. The rearrangement joins TRBV9 to TRBJ1-2; 11 nucleotides line up with TRBD1. This CDR3 is 16 amino acids long. Germline CDR1 is SGDLS and CDR2 is YYNGEE. V lost 3 bases and J lost 8; bases outside the gene matches: 12. This chain's CDR3 is CASSAQGGQGAEGYTF. The CDR3 DNA reads as TGTGCCAGCAGCGCGCAGGGTGGACAGGGGGCCGAGGGCTACACCTTC.

CDR3 DNA sequence: TGTGCCAGCAGGGAGGGGGCAATCGGGGAGCTGTTTTTT. Translation gives CASREGAIGELFF. The chain carries TRBV6-5 and TRBJ2-2; TRBD1 is a possible D gene (7 bases). Germline V gives CDR1 MNHEY, CDR2 SVGAGI. V was clipped by 6 bases and J by 7 bases, with 12 bases between them. The CDR3 is made up of 13 amino acids.

This chain connects TRBV5-1 to TRBJ1-3; D call uncertain. CDR1 and CDR2 (germline): SGHRS, YFSETQ. The CDR3 contains 16 residues. The V end was cut by 2 bases, the J end by 4 bases, with 16 bases between. This CDR3 is CASSFSASSEGNTIYF. CDR3 nucleotides: TGCGCCAGCAGCTTTTCTGCATCATCCGAGGGAAACACCATATATTTT.

This CDR3 is CAWSVLYTRSGGYTF. The CDR3 nucleotides are TGTGCCTGGAGTGTACTATACACTAGATCAGGCGGCTACACCTTC. This sequence joins TRBV30 and TRBJ1-2, with D unclear. CDR1 and CDR2 (germline): GTSNPN, SVGIG (reference sequence). With 0 bases removed from V and 8 bases from J, the gap between germline ends came to 19 bases. The CDR3 length is 15 residues.

The chain uses TRBV7-9 and TRBJ2-4; D may match TRBD1 or TRBD2 (5 bases each). This CDR3 comprises 15 residues. Germline assignment: CDR1 SEHNR and CDR2 FQNEAQ (reference sequence). Trimming stripped 1 base from V and 0 bases from J, with 7 bases between. The CDR3, as DNA: TGTGCCAGCAGCTTAGTGGGGGAAGCCAAAAACATTCAGTACTTC. It translates to CASSLVGEAKNIQYF.

This chain links TRBV9 with TRBJ1-2; D gene ambiguous. The CDR3 loop spans 16 amino acids. Germline V gene lookup returns CDR1 SGDLS and CDR2 YYNGEE. V gave up 0 bases and J gave up 1 base, with 13 bases separating them. As DNA, the CDR3 is TGTGCCAGCAGCGTAGATGCTTGGGTCGTTAACTATGGCTACACCTTC. This codes for CASSVDAWVVNYGYTF.

V usage is TRBV3-1 (or the pseudogene TRBV3-2) and J usage is TRBJ2-5; D perhaps matches TRBD1 (5 bases). V was clipped by 4 bases and J by 5 bases, with 17 bases between them. Germline assignment: CDR1 LGHDT and CDR2 YNNKEL (reference sequence). The CDR3 loop spans 15 amino acids. The CDR3 DNA reads TGTGCCAGCAGCCCATGGGGCTCCACGATGGAGACCCAGTACTTC. It specifies CASSPWGSTMETQYF.

The rearrangement joins TRBV6-1 to TRBJ1-6; D is undetermined. Trimming pared 3 bases from V and 8 bases from J, leaving 11 bases between. The length of the CDR3 is 14 residues. Germline V gene sequence: CDR1 MNHNS, CDR2 SASEGT. This CDR3 is CASSDTLPYSPLHF. The CDR3 DNA sequence: TGTGCCAGCAGTGATACCCTTCCCTATTCACCCCTCCACTTT.